One sample yielded the 14 T cell receptor beta chains listed below, sequenced in a study of blood T cell repertoires in COVID-19. TCRdb keeps only in-frame clones here, not all; method: immunoSEQ multiplex PCR. The sample records about 120,000 clones, around four fifths being singletons. Sequenced input: peripheral blood. These receptors came from a woman in her thirties or forties with acute or convalescent COVID-19.

The chain is built from TRBV6-5 and TRBJ1-5; perhaps TRBD1 as D (6 bases). V was trimmed by 6 bases and J by 2 bases, leaving 14 bases between them. There are 15 residues in the CDR3. Germline V gene sequence: CDR1 MNHEY, CDR2 SVGAGI. CDR3 DNA: TGTGCCAGCAGCATACAGGGATATGGCAATCAGCCCCAGCATTTT. This sequence encodes CASSIQGYGNQPQHF.

The chain couples TRBV5-1 to TRBJ2-5; maybe TRBD1 (5 bases). Germline V gene data show CDR1 as SGHRS and CDR2 as YFSETQ. This CDR3 region has 13 residues. Trimming shortened V by 3 bases and J by 5 bases, and 11 bases separated the two germline ends. CDR3 DNA: TGCGCCAGCAGCTCAGGGATGTGGGAGACCCAGTACTTC. The encoded protein is CASSSGMWETQYF.

In this sample, this clone turned up once. The genes are TRBV14 and TRBJ1-3; perhaps TRBD1 as D (6 bases). The CDR3 has 14 residues. The germline V and J ends were trimmed by 5 bases and 4 bases, with 12 bases remaining between them. CDR1 is SGHDN and CDR2 is FVKESK in the germline V gene. CDR3 bases: TGTGCCAGCAGCGTACAGGGTTCCGGAAACACCATATATTTT. Translation gives CASSVQGSGNTIYF. Looking up the rest from reference TRBV14 and TRBJ1-3 gives the full variable domain: EAGVTQFPSHSVIEKGQTVTLRCDPISGHDNLYWYRRVMGKEIKFLLHFVKESKQDESGMPNNRFLAERTGGTYSTLKVQPAELEDSGVYFCASSVQGSGNTIYFGEGSWLTVV.

This clone showed up just once. V and J are TRBV5-8 and TRBJ2-5, with a weak D call TRBD1 (5 bases). The CDR3 contains 13 residues. Trimming took 0 bases from V and 7 from J, leaving 10 bases between them. Germline V gives CDR1 SGHTS, CDR2 YDEGEE. The CDR3 reads CASSLGGSGTQYF. The CDR3 nucleotides are TGTGCCAGCAGCTTGGGGGGCTCCGGGACCCAGTACTTC.

J is TRBJ1-1 and V is TRBV27, with D maybe TRBD1 (5 bases). The V end lost 2 bases, the J end lost 1 base, and 8 bases lay between the germline ends. CDR1 and CDR2 (germline): MNHEY, SMNVEV (reference sequence). The CDR3 consists of 14 residues. CDR3 nucleotides: TGTGCCAGCAGTTTAGGGGCAGAGAACACTGAAGCTTTCTTT. Encoded protein: CASSLGAENTEAFF.

The chain combines TRBV27 with TRBJ1-2; 10 bases align to TRBD1. Germline loops: CDR1 MNHEY, CDR2 SMNVEV (reference sequence). The CDR3 is 11 residues long. J was trimmed by 14 bases and V by 6 bases; bases with no gene match: 6. The CDR3 loop is CASRRQGAWTF. The CDR3 DNA is TGTGCCAGCAGACGACAGGGGGCTTGGACCTTC.

V and J are TRBV5-6 and TRBJ1-2, with a tentative D call TRBD1 (5 bases). Per germline, CDR1 SGHDT and CDR2 YYEEEE. This CDR3 region has 17 residues. Trimming left V 0 bases short and J 8 bases short, with 23 bases between. CDR3 sequence (DNA): TGTGCCAGCAGCTTGGTGGGGGGAGAGGCGGTGAACGAGGGCTACACCTTC. Protein: CASSLVGGEAVNEGYTF.

This clone was counted a few times. The V call is TRBV5-4, the J call TRBJ2-7; TRBD1 aligns across 7 bases. Germline CDR1 reads SGHNT; CDR2 reads YYREEE (reference sequence). Trimming cost V 7 bases and J 1 base; bases outside gene matches: 5. The CDR3 length is 13 residues. CDR3 sequence reads: CASCRQGSYEQYF. The DNA of the CDR3 is TGTGCCAGCTGTAGACAGGGATCCTACGAGCAGTACTTC.

This clone was seen repeatedly, ten times or more. The sample holds other DNA sequences that translate to the same CDR3. The gene calls are TRBV2 and TRBJ2-7; 9 nucleotides align to TRBD1. J was trimmed by 3 bases and V by 6 bases; bases with no gene match: 3. Germline V CDR1 and CDR2: SNHLY, FYNNEI. The CDR3 is 13 amino acids. The CDR3 loop is CASSRDRDYEQYF. DNA for the CDR3: TGTGCCAGCAGCAGGGACAGGGACTACGAGCAGTACTTC.

The rearrangement uses TRBV29-1 and TRBJ1-1; 7 bases map to TRBD1. After removal of 4 bases from V and 2 bases from J, the junction contained 4 bases not matched to a gene. The CDR3 loop spans 13 amino acids. Germline assignment: CDR1 SQVTM and CDR2 ANQGSEA. The CDR3 DNA is TGCAGCGTTGCCGGGACAGTAAACACTGAAGCTTTCTTT. Translated, it gives CSVAGTVNTEAFF.

The CDR3 loop is CASSPRQGRSYEQYF. The DNA for the CDR3 is TGTGCCAGCAGCCCCAGACAGGGGAGGTCCTACGAGCAGTACTTC. This chain links TRBV3-1 (or the pseudogene TRBV3-2) with TRBJ2-7; 8 bases fit TRBD1. With V trimmed by 4 bases and J by 1 base, 6 bases remained unmatched. The CDR3 contains 15 residues. The V gene's germline CDR1 is LGHDT and CDR2 YNNKEL (reference sequence).

This rearrangement joins TRBV7-9 to TRBJ1-3; possibly TRBD1 for D (5 bases). The CDR3 is 15 amino acids. The germline CDR1 and CDR2 sequences are SEHNR and FQNEAQ (reference sequence). Trimming removed 7 bases from V and 0 bases from J, with 13 bases in between. CDR3 bases: TGTGCCAGCACTGACCGGGGGTTCTCTGGAAACACCATATATTTT. Translating gives CASTDRGFSGNTIYF.

The chain uses TRBV25-1 and TRBJ2-1; weak D call: TRBD2 (6 bases). V gave up 3 bases and J gave up 15 bases, with 18 bases separating them. There are 13 residues in the CDR3. Germline-derived CDR1 and CDR2 are MGHDK and SYGVNS. The CDR3 nucleotides read TGTGCCAGCAGTGAGGGAAGTCGGGACTTTAGGTTCTTC. Its translation: CASSEGSRDFRFF.

The chain joins TRBV30 to TRBJ2-2; weak D call: TRBD2 (6 bases). V was clipped by 5 bases and J by 1 base, with 14 bases between them. Germline V CDR1 and CDR2: GTSNPN, SVGIG (reference sequence). CDR3 length: 15 residues. The CDR3 nucleotides are TGTGCCTGGCGCGGGACGAATCTGAACACCGGGGAGCTGTTTTTT. This codes for CAWRGTNLNTGELFF.